The present T cell receptor (beta chain) was sequenced within a study of vaccination effects on CD4 cells after COVID-19 (dated by TCRdb to between 2020 and 2023). About the study as a whole: Participants received two doses of either the BNT162b2 or the mRNA-1273 mRNA SARS-CoV-2 vaccine. Pre-vaccine samples were drawn from a couple of convalescent patients 16 days and one week before the first dose, at 142 and 148 days after COVID-19 diagnosis. In both COVID-19 convalescent patients and infection-naive vaccine recipients, the study compared SARS-CoV-2 spike-specific CD4+ TCR repertoires from before mRNA vaccination with those from after it. The full study included 10 to 11 COVID-19 convalescent patients and a handful of SARS-CoV-2-naive healthy vaccine recipients. In the study, cultures from other donors were sequenced using the Oncomine TCR Beta short-read assay on an Illumina iSeq 100. The investigation overall reported the following: Only a small number of convalescent patients were included, and no early post-infection timepoints were available, which limited the study. In convalescent patients, the post-vaccine spike-reactive repertoire was composed mainly of new vaccine-induced clones that were largely distinct from infection-induced clones. Both infection-induced and vaccine-induced clones contracted markedly at late post-vaccination timepoints, which is consistent with waning T cell responses.

Libraries were built with the immunoSEQ multiplex PCR assay. DNA from the CD4+ T cells that had been cultured and isolated underwent TCR beta CDR3 sequencing. The source study handled its data this way. Non-productive TCR sequences were removed, reads were trimmed to the CDR3 region, and CDR3s of at least 7 amino acids were retained. Antigen-specific clonotypes were identified with the MANAFEST web app by comparing expansion in peptide wells against reference cultures. To be called positive, a clone needed expansion at FDR<0.05 compared with the reference and with all other wells, an odds ratio greater than 5, and a frequency greater than 0.1% in two replicate wells. A clonotype was defined as cross-reactive if the clonotype was significantly expanded both in SARS-CoV-2 spike wells and in at least one common cold coronavirus spike condition. Using the stringdist R package, CDR3 similarity was measured by Levenshtein distance, and unrooted trees were constructed with ape in R 3.6.1. As stored in TCRdb, this immuneACCESS dataset retains in-frame rearrangements with V and J assigned. A fraction of the clones does not appear; measured against another copy, unresolved V genes explain less than half of the discrepancy, and the remainder lacks a known reason. V and J calls and clone size are those listed in that table; D and trimming were worked out from the DNA. In all, the sample holds around 40,000 clones, and 73% of those were seen once. 30% to 40% of the sample rests with the top ten.

About this clone: No antigen is known for it. Base qualities were left out, and no much larger clone turns up one base away.

The ViraFEST assay stimulated PBMC with viral peptide pools and then used TCR sequencing to identify antigen-specific CD4+ T cell clonotypes by expansion. After more than 9 days of culture, CD4+ T cells were isolated with the EasySep CD4+ T cell isolation kit. PCR-confirmed SARS-CoV-2 infection had occurred in convalescent patients between March and December 2020, before the Alpha, Beta and Delta variants emerged in the United States. About 2.2 million PBMC per well were cultured in IMDM with about 4.6% human AB serum, 10 IU/ml IL-2 and gentamicin, plus 10 ug/ml peptides. On days 3 and 7, half of the culture medium was replaced with fresh IL-2-containing medium. Unless noted otherwise, every peptide stimulation condition was cultured in triplicate wells. PBMC were separated from whole blood using Ficoll-Paque Plus gradient centrifugation and were then either cryopreserved at -140C or used fresh. The QIAamp micro DNA kit was used to extract genomic DNA from the cultured CD4+ T cells.

V drops 4 bases and J drops 1 base, leaving 6 bases in between. From a lookup of the germline V gene, CDR1 and CDR2 are KGHDR and SFDVKD. Including the terminal cysteine and phenylalanine, the CDR3 comprises 13 residues. The entry retains the CDR3 DNA only, 39 bases that are in frame from base 1. The rearranged chain carries TRBV24-1 and TRBJ1-2, with the D gene call left open. This sequence was found in a human donor who had a prior SARS-CoV-2 infection. Specimen: CD4+ T cells from PBMCs cultured with a peptide pool, collected before COVID-19 vaccination. Read as DNA, the sequence is TGTGCCACCAGTGAAGACGGTAACTATGGCTACACCTTC. Its product reads: CATSEDGNYGYTF.